This TCR beta chain was identified during a study of chemoradiotherapy in HPV16-positive cancers. The CDR3 totals 17 residues. V was trimmed by 0 bases and J by 5 bases, leaving 17 bases between them. Looked up from germline, CDR1 is SGHRS and CDR2 is YFSETQ. Method: immunoSEQ multiplex PCR; TCRdb's copy keeps in-frame clones and lacks some. Of fewer than 9,500 clones listed, around 70% were seen once; the top ten hold roughly 9.2%. The sequence derives from a human donor with HPV-associated anogenital cancer. The V gene is TRBV5-1, the J gene TRBJ2-2, with a possible D match to TRBD2 (6 bases). This material was obtained from a patient who underwent chemoradiotherapy. The CDR3 nucleotides read TGCGCCAGCAGCTTGGGCGGGACTGGTCGTGGGACCGGGGAGCTGTTTTTT. This encodes CASSLGGTGRGTGELFF.